This paragraph covers one T cell receptor beta chain sequence. The data derive from a study of T cell responses to AZD1222 COVID-19 vaccine. J was trimmed by 6 bases and V by 5 bases; bases with no gene match: 6. CDR1 is SGHTA, CDR2 FQGNSA, per germline. The CDR3 is made up of 15 amino acids. Produced via immunoSEQ multiplex PCR; TCRdb's table is partial and in-frame only. The sample records 140,000 or so clones, 92% being singletons. The source was peripheral blood, collected on day 0 of AZD1222 vaccination. The clonotype was recovered from an adult in good health. The gene calls are TRBV7-2 and TRBJ2-2; 10 bases are shared with TRBD2. The CDR3 protein is CASSKTGTSAGELFF. CDR3 DNA: TGTGCCAGCAGCAAAACTGGGACTAGCGCCGGGGAGCTGTTTTTT.